The present TCR beta chain was sequenced within a study of vaccination and CD4 T cells after COVID-19. The CDR3 totals 14 residues. The V gene lost 8 bases and the J gene lost 2 bases, with 15 bases spanning the gap. CDR1 and CDR2 (germline): MDHEN, SYDVKM. The Oncomine TCR Beta short-read assay was applied to DNA of cultured CD4+ T cells. Using the QIAamp micro DNA kit, genomic DNA was extracted from the CD4+ T cells that had been cultured. TCRdb re-called the PCR reads with MiXCR, one entry per CDR3 protein. Here the sample spans over 14,000 distinct CDR3 sequences, about 50% being singletons. On this clonotype: Its matching antigen is unknown.

The sample's treatment: approximately 9-day PBMC culture with coronavirus spike peptide pools or control peptides (ViraFEST assay). Via ViraFEST, peptide pools expanded antigen-specific T cells before TCR sequencing. After 10 days of culture, CD4+ T cells were negatively selected. The sample taken for sequencing was CD4+ T cells from blood, cultured in vitro. The chain recombines TRBV28 with TRBJ1-2, with D perhaps matching TRBD1 (5 bases). The receptor's source is a human donor who had recovered from COVID-19. CDR3 residues: CASLNQGTNYGYTF. In DNA, the CDR3 is TGTGCCAGCCTTAACCAAGGGACGAACTATGGCTACACCTTC.